This TCR beta chain was identified in a study of cytomegalovirus exposure and HLA in healthy donors. Across the whole study: An early release of data contained approximately 80 million unique TCRs, which came from HLA-typed donors. Study outcomes and limitations: TCR beta chains associated with HLA were, in a later analysis, more clonally expanded than equally common others.

PCR primers comprised 60 Vbeta and 13 Jbeta primers. Some clones are missing from TCRdb's copy, which holds only in-frame ones; the method was immunoSEQ multiplex PCR. The sample includes about 140,000 clones, around 68% of them seen just once. To note about this clone: Its antigen remains unknown.

The source material was PBMCs. The TCR sequence derives from a man aged 30-40 years in good health and CMV-seropositive.

CDR3 in DNA: TGTGCCAGCAGGATAGCCCCTGCCTACGAGCAGTACTTC. This gives the protein CASRIAPAYEQYF. The chain uses TRBV6-5 and TRBJ2-7; D call uncertain. Germline CDR1 is MNHEY and CDR2 is SVGAGI. V was cut by 6 bases and J by 2 bases, with 11 bases left in between. CDR3 size: 13 residues.